This TCR beta chain derives from a study of blood T cell repertoires in COVID-19. Study context: There were acute and convalescent COVID-19 samples, and they came from the United States, Italy and Spain. In each case, the material was cDNA or gDNA derived from T cells, B-cell-depleted T cells, or PBMCs.

CDR1 is SGDLS and CDR2 is YYNGEE in the germline V gene. The CDR3 length is 15 residues. After removal of 0 bases from V and 11 bases from J, the junction contained 10 bases not matched to a gene. The authors' processing: Using reference gene primer amplification, nucleated cell counts were estimated. The repertoire was sequenced with immunoSEQ multiplex PCR; TCRdb's copy has only in-frame clones and lacks some. That table supplies the V and J calls and clone size; D and trimming were determined from the DNA. The table shows hundreds of thousands of clones, with more than 75% occurring only once. The material sequenced was peripheral blood. The rearrangement uses TRBV9 and TRBJ2-3, with 9 bases matching TRBD2. The receptor's source is a man older than 75 with acute or convalescent COVID-19. The CDR3 is CASSVAGIGLARQYF. DNA of the CDR3: TGTGCCAGCAGCGTAGCGGGAATCGGACTAGCGCGGCAGTATTTT. Full variable domain (missing parts from reference TRBV9 and TRBJ2-3): DSGVTQTPKHLITATGQRVTLRCSPRSGDLSVYWYQQSLDQGLQFLIQYYNGEERAKGNILERFSAQQFPDLHSELNLSSLELGDSALYFCASSVAGIGLARQYFGPGTRLTVL.